This entry lists 13 T cell receptor beta chains sequenced from one sample in a study of OX40 agonist ivuxolimab in advanced cancers. Profiling relied on immunoSEQ multiplex PCR, and the TCRdb table lists in-frame clones only, not all of them. The sample has tens of thousands of clones; under 95% are singletons. This sample comprised CD4+ or CD8+ T cells sorted from blood, obtained in a trial of the OX40 agonist ivuxolimab. These receptors were collected from an adult with an advanced solid tumor such as melanoma, head and neck, liver or kidney cancer.

CDR3 nucleotides: TGTGCCAGCAGCTTAAAGATAGCGGGAGCGACGGATACGCAGTATTTT. This gives the protein CASSLKIAGATDTQYF. J is TRBJ2-3 and V is TRBV11-2; 9 positions match TRBD2. The length of the CDR3 is 16 residues. Germline V gene lookup returns CDR1 SGHAT and CDR2 FQNNGV. Trimming removed 2 bases from V and 6 bases from J; junction bases left unmatched: 9.

This chain uses TRBV6-5 with TRBJ1-2, with D maybe TRBD1 (6 bases). Germline loops: CDR1 MNHEY, CDR2 SVGAGI. The V gene lost 2 bases and the J gene lost 3 bases, with 13 bases spanning the gap. The CDR3 has 15 amino acids. The CDR3 loop is CASSYGGGTDYGYTF. The CDR3 coding sequence is TGTGCCAGCAGTTACGGGGGCGGGACGGACTATGGCTACACCTTC.

The chain has TRBV19 and TRBJ2-2; D is perhaps TRBD1 (5 bases). Trimming stripped 1 base from V and 6 bases from J, with 15 bases between. Germline-derived CDR1 and CDR2 are LNHDA and SQIVND (reference sequence). This CDR3 comprises 16 residues. CDR3 sequence: CASSIAYDSIAGELFF. The DNA of the CDR3 is TGTGCCAGTAGTATAGCTTACGACAGCATAGCCGGGGAGCTGTTTTTT.

The chain combines TRBV5-4 with TRBJ2-3; D uncertain. V lost 3 bases, J lost 3 bases, and 2 bases lay in between. The CDR3 contains 11 residues. Germline V CDR1 and CDR2: SGHNT, YYREEE (reference sequence). The CDR3 DNA reads as TGTGCCAGCAGCTCAACAGATACGCAGTATTTT. Its protein product is CASSSTDTQYF.

The chain uses TRBV27 and TRBJ1-1; 8 nucleotides line up with TRBD1. The V gene's germline CDR1 is MNHEY and CDR2 SMNVEV (reference sequence). V dropped 3 bases and J dropped 1; count of bases not matched to a gene: 4. This CDR3 has 15 amino acids. CDR3 in amino acids: CASSFSTGANTEAFF. CDR3 DNA sequence: TGTGCCAGCAGTTTTTCGACAGGGGCGAACACTGAAGCTTTCTTT.

The chain uses TRBV28 and TRBJ2-7, with 11 positions matching TRBD2. CDR1 MDHEN and CDR2 SYDVKM come from the germline V gene. V lost 4 bases and J lost 6; bases outside the gene matches: 11. This CDR3 is 16 amino acids long. CDR3 sequence reads: CASSSPRLAGSSEQYF. Here the CDR3 DNA reads TGTGCCAGCAGTTCCCCCCGACTAGCGGGAAGCAGCGAGCAGTACTTC.

V is TRBV27 and J is TRBJ1-6, with unresolved D. The ends were cut back, 1 base at V and 4 bases at J, with 14 bases in the middle. The CDR3 has 17 residues. Per the germline V gene, CDR1 is MNHEY and CDR2 is SMNVEV (reference sequence). The CDR3, as DNA: TGTGCCAGCAGTTTATACGTGTCTGGGGTGTATAATTCACCCCTCCACTTT. Translation: CASSLYVSGVYNSPLHF.

This clone is a singleton in its sample. V is TRBV18 and J is TRBJ1-4; D possibly corresponds to TRBD1 (5 bases). Trimming left V 3 bases short and J 2 bases short, with 7 bases between. The germline gives CDR1 KGHSH, CDR2 LQKENI. The CDR3 runs 14 residues. In DNA, the CDR3 is TGTGCCAGCTCACCGACAGCCACTAATGAAAAACTGTTTTTT. Translated: CASSPTATNEKLFF. Using reference TRBV18 and TRBJ1-4 for the parts outside the CDR3, the full variable domain is NAGVMQNPRHLVRRRGQEARLRCSPMKGHSHVYWYRQLPEEGLKFMVYLQKENIIDESGMPKERFSAEFPKEGPSILRIQQVVRGDSAAYFCASSPTATNEKLFFGSGTQLSVL.

The CDR3 reads CASSLWGGNHPYEQYF. The DNA of the CDR3 is TGTGCCAGCAGTTTATGGGGCGGGAATCACCCCTACGAGCAGTACTTC. The gene calls are TRBV27 and TRBJ2-7; a possible D gene is TRBD2 (6 bases). Germline values: CDR1 MNHEY, CDR2 SMNVEV (reference sequence). Trimming pared 1 base from V and 2 bases from J, leaving 15 bases between. The CDR3 consists of 16 residues.

V gene TRBV15 combines with J gene TRBJ1-1; D gene unclear. Trimming left V 0 bases short and J 7 bases short, with 9 bases between. The germline V gene has CDR1 LNHNV and CDR2 YYDKDF (reference sequence). The CDR3 covers 13 residues. The CDR3 nucleotides read TGTGCCACCAGCAGAGAGTCAGGCGGTGAAGCTTTCTTT. Amino acids: CATSRESGGEAFF.

This chain connects TRBV9 to TRBJ2-7; 7 bases are a match to TRBD2. The J segment lost 3 bases and the V segment lost 0 bases, leaving 6 bases of the junction unmatched. This CDR3 spans 15 amino acids. In germline, CDR1 is SGDLS, CDR2 YYNGEE. Here the CDR3 reads CASSVDLAEGYEQYF. CDR3 nucleotide sequence: TGTGCCAGCAGCGTAGATCTAGCGGAGGGCTACGAGCAGTACTTC.

V and J are TRBV6-1 and TRBJ2-7; TRBD2 is a possible D gene (5 bases). Looked up from germline, CDR1 is MNHNS and CDR2 is SASEGT. Trimming cost V 0 bases and J 6 bases, with 9 bases left between them. The CDR3 is made up of 13 amino acids. CDR3 bases: TGTGCCAGCAGTGAAGCGGGCGGGTTCGAGCAGTACTTC. It codes for CASSEAGGFEQYF.

This clone was seen just once. The chain combines TRBV11-2 with TRBJ2-3; D assignment may be TRBD1 or TRBD2 (5 bases each). Per germline, CDR1 SGHAT and CDR2 FQNNGV. V lost 3 bases and J 4 bases, leaving 17 bases between the germline ends. The CDR3 loop spans 16 amino acids. The CDR3 sequence: CASSLDSGHFADTQYF. The CDR3 DNA is TGTGCCAGCAGCTTGGACTCAGGACACTTCGCAGATACGCAGTATTTT. The full variable domain, in which reference TRBV11-2 and TRBJ2-3 provide the parts outside the CDR3, is EAGVAQSPRYKIIEKRQSVAFWCNPISGHATLYWYQQILGQGPKLLIQFQNNGVVDDSQLPKDRFSAERLKGVDSTLKIQPAKLEDSAVYLCASSLDSGHFADTQYFGPGTRLTVL.